These 27 T cell receptor beta chains originate from one sample sequenced in a study of blood T cell repertoires in COVID-19 (dated by TCRdb to about 2020). The library was obtained by the immunoSEQ multiplex PCR assay. TCRdb mirrors the immuneACCESS table, restricted to in-frame sequences. Some clones are absent from its copies; in checked studies, under half trace to an unresolved V gene, and the reason for the others is unknown. The sample table shows about 170,000 clones, and 79% are seen once. Of the sample, around 20% is held by the ten largest clones. The specimen was PBMCs or T cells enriched from blood (not recorded which). These receptors all stem from a woman between 65 and 79 years old in a cohort exposed to, infected with or recovered from COVID-19 (not recorded which).

This clone was counted only a few times. The V and J genes are TRBV2 and TRBJ2-1; 9 bases fit TRBD2. Germline-derived CDR1 and CDR2 are SNHLY and FYNNEI. V trimming: 3 bases; J trimming: 4 bases; junction bases outside the gene matches: 4. CDR3 length: 15 amino acids. Here the CDR3 DNA reads TGTGCCAGCAGTGAGGGGACTAGCTTATACAATGAGCAGTTCTTC. Protein: CASSEGTSLYNEQFF.

The chain recombines TRBV5-1 with TRBJ2-7; 8 bases agree with TRBD1. The CDR3 is 17 amino acids. With 2 bases clipped from V and 6 bases from J, the junction kept 16 bases outside the gene matches. Germline CDR1 is SGHRS and CDR2 is YFSETQ. The CDR3 reads CASSFNGWGQVRLEQYF. CDR3 nucleotides: TGCGCCAGCAGCTTCAATGGTTGGGGACAGGTTAGGCTCGAGCAGTACTTC.

The rearrangement joins TRBV5-1 to TRBJ2-3; 12 bases are shared with TRBD2. The CDR3 sequence is 16 residues long. Trimming at V came to 4 bases and at J to 2 bases, leaving 5 bases not matched to a gene. Germline V gives CDR1 SGHRS, CDR2 YFSETQ. CDR3: CASSIGLAGPTDTQYF. The DNA of the CDR3 is TGCGCCAGCAGCATTGGACTAGCGGGACCCACAGATACGCAGTATTTT.

The chain links TRBV5-1 to TRBJ2-1; weak D call: TRBD1 (8 bases). V lost 4 bases, J lost 11 bases, and 19 bases lay in between. The CDR3 consists of 14 residues. Germline V gene sequence: CDR1 SGHRS, CDR2 YFSETQ. The CDR3 protein is CASSPDREGLQQFF. DNA for the CDR3: TGCGCCAGCAGCCCGGACAGGGAGGGACTCCAGCAGTTCTTC.

V gene TRBV7-8 combines with J gene TRBJ2-7; D perhaps matches TRBD1 (6 bases). CDR1 SGHVS and CDR2 FQNEAQ come from the germline V gene. Trimming took 0 bases from V and 5 from J, leaving 8 bases between them. The CDR3 length is 13 residues. This chain's CDR3 is CASSLAGQDEQYF. The CDR3 bases are TGTGCCAGCAGCTTAGCGGGACAAGACGAGCAGTACTTC.

The chain carries TRBV18 and TRBJ2-7; 7 bases map to TRBD2. V dropped 3 bases and J dropped 3; count of bases not matched to a gene: 2. Per germline, CDR1 KGHSH and CDR2 LQKENI. The CDR3 contains 13 residues. The chain's CDR3 is CASSPGTNYEQYF. CDR3 sequence (DNA): TGTGCCAGCTCACCTGGGACTAACTACGAGCAGTACTTC.

The chain joins TRBV18 to TRBJ2-5; 8 bases agree with TRBD2. The V segment lost 2 bases and the J segment 2 bases; nucleotides outside the gene matches: 7. The CDR3 has 16 amino acids. Germline V gene sequence: CDR1 KGHSH, CDR2 LQKENI. DNA for the CDR3: TGTGCCAGCTCACCATACATCGGCGGGGGGCAAGAGACCCAGTACTTC. It yields the protein CASSPYIGGGQETQYF.

DNA for the CDR3: TGTGCCAGCAGTTTATATGGAATCTTGGGGGGTAGCGGGAGTTTTTCCTACGAGCAGTACTTC. Protein product: CASSLYGILGGSGSFSYEQYF. This sequence joins TRBV28 and TRBJ2-7; TRBD2 matches at 9 bases. V lost 1 base, J lost 1 base, and 20 bases stayed unmatched. CDR1 is MDHEN, CDR2 SYDVKM, per germline. The CDR3 runs 21 residues.

V gene TRBV5-8 combines with J gene TRBJ2-3, with D unresolved. CDR3 length equals 13 residues. Per the germline V gene, CDR1 is SGHTS and CDR2 is YDEGEE. V was cut by 5 bases and J by 6 bases, with 13 bases left in between. Written as DNA, the CDR3 is TGTGCCAGCAGATCGAGGTTATCCGATACGCAGTATTTT. This encodes CASRSRLSDTQYF. The whole variable domain, filled in from reference TRBV5-8 and TRBJ2-3, reads EAGVTQSPTHLIKTRGQQATLRCSPISGHTSVYWYQQALGLGLQFLLWYDEGEERNRGNFPPRFSGRQFPNYSSELNVNALELEDSALYLCASRSRLSDTQYFGPGTRLTVL.

This chain joins TRBV19 and TRBJ1-1; D unresolved. V lost 3 bases and J 1 base, leaving 6 bases between the germline ends. Germline V gene data show CDR1 as LNHDA and CDR2 as SQIVND (reference sequence). This CDR3 comprises 13 residues. The CDR3 loop reads CASSMRWNTEAFF. Here the CDR3 DNA reads TGTGCCAGTAGTATGAGGTGGAACACTGAAGCTTTCTTT.

The chain uses TRBV18 and TRBJ2-7, with D unclear. The CDR3 contains 14 residues. V lost 0 bases and J lost 2, with 8 bases in between. CDR1 KGHSH and CDR2 LQKENI come from the germline V gene. The CDR3 here is CASSPPGLTYEQYF. The CDR3 nucleotides are TGTGCCAGCTCACCACCGGGCCTAACCTACGAGCAGTACTTC.

This chain joins TRBV4-1 and TRBJ1-3; D call uncertain. The CDR3 is 15 amino acids. The germline CDR1 and CDR2 sequences are MGHRA and YSYEKL. The V gene lost 1 base and the J gene lost 0 bases, with 7 bases spanning the gap. DNA for the CDR3: TGCGCCAGCAGCCAAGTACACAGCTCTGGAAACACCATATATTTT. It encodes CASSQVHSSGNTIYF.

Remarks on this clone: The sample contains more than one DNA sequence encoding this CDR3. The V and J genes are TRBV6-5 and TRBJ1-2; the D gene is possibly TRBD1 (6 bases). V lost 0 bases to trimming and J lost 5 bases, with 7 bases between them. The V gene's germline CDR1 is MNHEY and CDR2 SVGAGI. CDR3 length: 13 residues. CDR3 in amino acids: CASSYSTGYGYTF. In nucleotides, the CDR3 is TGTGCCAGCAGTTACTCCACAGGGTATGGCTACACCTTC.

This rearrangement joins TRBV20-1 to TRBJ1-2, with D perhaps TRBD1 (6 bases). Trimming removed 3 bases at V and 4 bases at J, with 12 bases between. The germline V gene encodes CDR1 DFQATT and CDR2 SNEGSKA (reference sequence). The CDR3 is made up of 13 amino acids. CDR3 sequence: CSASRGYGYGYTF. The DNA of the CDR3 is TGCAGTGCTAGTAGGGGGTACGGCTATGGCTACACCTTC.

This chain connects TRBV6-2 or TRBV6-3 to TRBJ2-7; D gene unclear. The CDR3 has 15 amino acids. Germline V CDR1 and CDR2: MNHEY, SVGEGT. The V end lost 3 bases, the J end lost 0 bases, and 12 bases lay between the germline ends. CDR3 sequence: CASSYHQAGSYEQYF. The CDR3 nucleotides are TGTGCCAGCAGTTATCACCAGGCAGGCTCCTACGAGCAGTACTTC.

V usage is TRBV5-1 and J usage is TRBJ1-4; D uncertain. Germline V gene sequence: CDR1 SGHRS, CDR2 YFSETQ. The CDR3 length is 14 residues. V shed 2 bases and J shed 8 bases, with 13 bases lying between them. CDR3 DNA: TGCGCCAGCAGCTTAGGGTCGGGCGGGGAAAAACTGTTTTTT. Translation: CASSLGSGGEKLFF.

This clone was picked up a small number of times. J is TRBJ2-3 and V is TRBV5-1; 9 nucleotides agree with TRBD2. The germline CDR1 and CDR2 sequences are SGHRS and YFSETQ. The CDR3 is 16 residues long. J lost 0 bases, V lost 3 bases, and 5 bases had no gene match. CDR3 in DNA: TGCGCCAGCAGCTCCGTGGCGGGAGGGAGCACAGATACGCAGTATTTT. This gives the protein CASSSVAGGSTDTQYF.

This chain uses TRBV6-2 or TRBV6-3 with TRBJ2-2; 14 bases map to TRBD2. The CDR3 is 17 amino acids. V lost 5 bases to trimming and J lost 4 bases; unmatched junction nucleotides: 6. Germline V lookup: CDR1 MNHEY, CDR2 SVGEGT. CDR3 sequence (DNA): TGTGCCAGCAGTCCCCGAGGACTAGCGGGAGGCACCGGGGAGCTGTTTTTT. Translating gives CASSPRGLAGGTGELFF.

The chain carries TRBV7-8 and TRBJ2-1; maybe TRBD2 (5 bases). This CDR3 contains 16 residues. In germline, CDR1 is SGHVS, CDR2 FQNEAQ. V dropped 2 bases and J dropped 2 bases, with 13 bases sitting between them. The CDR3 DNA reads TGTGCCAGCAGCTTATCCCAAAGAGGGACCTACAATGAGCAGTTCTTC. Its translation is CASSLSQRGTYNEQFF.

This sequence joins TRBV9 and TRBJ1-4; D is perhaps TRBD1 (6 bases). CDR1 is SGDLS, CDR2 YYNGEE, per germline. The V and J ends lost 4 bases and 5 bases respectively, with 9 bases between them. This CDR3 spans 13 amino acids. CDR3 region: CASSSGVNEKLFF. CDR3 sequence (DNA): TGTGCCAGCAGCTCAGGGGTGAATGAAAAACTGTTTTTT.

The chain employs TRBV3-1 (or the pseudogene TRBV3-2) and TRBJ2-2; perhaps TRBD1 as D (6 bases). Germline values: CDR1 LGHDT, CDR2 YNNKEL (reference sequence). CDR3 size: 16 residues. V lost 4 bases, J lost 1 base, and 13 bases lay in between. CDR3 loop: CASSPLLQGNTGELFF. The CDR3 DNA follows: TGTGCCAGCAGCCCCCTCCTACAGGGGAACACCGGGGAGCTGTTTTTT.

V gene TRBV4-3 combines with J gene TRBJ2-5, with TRBD2 identical over 14 bases. J gave up 5 bases and V 4 bases, and 12 bases lay outside the gene matches. The CDR3 has 18 amino acids. Germline assignment: CDR1 LGHNA and CDR2 YSLEER. CDR3 sequence: CASSPQRGTSGSLETQYF. CDR3 DNA sequence: TGCGCCAGCAGCCCCCAGAGGGGGACTAGCGGGAGTTTGGAGACCCAGTACTTC.

The chain recombines TRBV3-1 (or the pseudogene TRBV3-2) with TRBJ2-1, with 13 bases identical to TRBD2. CDR1 is LGHDT and CDR2 is YNNKEL in the germline V gene (reference sequence). V trimming: 2 bases; J trimming: 7 bases; junction bases outside the gene matches: 11. The CDR3 extends over 18 amino acids. The CDR3 region is CASSQQGLAGRDGNEQFF. As DNA, the CDR3 is TGTGCCAGCAGCCAACAGGGACTAGCGGGACGTGATGGGAATGAGCAGTTCTTC.

This clone came up a few times. The V and J genes are TRBV7-9 and TRBJ2-1; D is possibly TRBD2 (5 bases). V was pared by 2 bases and J by 8 bases, with 13 bases between. The length of the CDR3 is 14 residues. Looked up from germline, CDR1 is SEHNR and CDR2 is FQNEAQ (reference sequence). CDR3 protein: CASSLIRDAYEQFF. CDR3 DNA: TGTGCCAGCAGCTTAATACGGGATGCGTATGAGCAGTTCTTC.

V is TRBV11-2 and J is TRBJ2-7; the D gene is possibly TRBD2 (6 bases). Trimming pared 5 bases from V and 9 bases from J, leaving 20 bases between. Germline V gene sequence: CDR1 SGHAT, CDR2 FQNNGV. The CDR3 runs to 14 residues. CDR3: CASSPFTSGVGQYF. Here the CDR3 DNA reads TGTGCCAGCAGCCCATTTACATCGGGGGTAGGGCAGTACTTC.

The chain recombines TRBV9 with TRBJ2-2; possibly TRBD2 for D (6 bases). The germline V gene encodes CDR1 SGDLS and CDR2 YYNGEE. The CDR3 contains 16 residues. Deletions cut 4 bases from V and 4 bases from J, with 17 bases between. The CDR3 region is CASSTRGGGGTGELFF. The CDR3 nucleotides read TGTGCCAGCAGCACCCGGGGAGGTGGGGGCACCGGGGAGCTGTTTTTT.

V usage is TRBV5-8 and J usage is TRBJ2-1; 7 positions agree with TRBD2. CDR1 and CDR2 from the germline V gene are SGHTS and YDEGEE. Losses at the gene ends were 5 bases for V and 3 bases for J; bases not matched to a gene: 2. CDR3 length: 13 amino acids. The DNA of the CDR3 is TGTGCCAGCAGGACTAGCAGCTACAATGAGCAGTTCTTC. Translated, it gives CASRTSSYNEQFF.